The source of this T cell receptor beta chain is a study of blood T cell repertoires in COVID-19. Study as a whole: Samples taken during acute and convalescent COVID-19 were collected in the United States, Italy and Spain.

Trimming took 1 base from V and 0 from J; bases not matched to a gene: 3. Germline V CDR1 and CDR2: GTSNPN, SVGIG (reference sequence). This CDR3 region has 15 residues. Repertoires were generated with immunoSEQ multiplex PCR, while TCRdb's copy carries only in-frame clones and drops some. The sample holds roughly 140,000 clones, approximately 84% seen once. The TCR comes from a man aged 50-59 years in a cohort exposed to, infected with or recovered from COVID-19 (not recorded which). Sequences were obtained from PBMCs or T cells enriched from blood (not recorded which). The gene calls are TRBV30 and TRBJ1-3, with 7 bases that match TRBD1. CDR3 sequence: CAWSGGQLSGNTIYF. The CDR3 nucleotides read TGTGCCTGGAGTGGGGGACAGCTCTCTGGAAACACCATATATTTT.